This T cell receptor beta chain was found in a study of a mutant IDH1 vaccine in newly diagnosed glioma (dated by TCRdb to about 2021). In terms of the full investigation: Patients received eight vaccinations in weeks 1, 3, 5, 7, 11, 15, 19 and 23, corresponding to visits V03 through V10. Of the 32 patients who were treated, around 60% were male and approximately 40% were female, and the mean age was about 40 years. Longitudinal TCRB deep sequencing was done for fewer than 30 treated patients, wherever samples were available for exploratory analyses. Vaccination began 4-6 weeks after radiotherapy alone, or alongside temozolomide cycles in the chemotherapy-containing groups. Peripheral blood was collected at six visits: V03 (baseline), V05, V07, V10, V12 and V13. Prior to enrollment, patients had been given standard therapy consisting of radiotherapy alone, temozolomide alone, or radiochemotherapy with temozolomide, with the combination given to most patients. Overall study outcomes, separate from this receptor: Changes in the top peripheral T cell clonotypes picked up by TCRB sequencing did not appear to be linked to pseudoprogression. Immune responses induced by the vaccine were seen in over 90% of patients across multiple MHC alleles. PBMC samples for TCRB deep sequencing were selected based on availability. According to the authors, sample limitations meant that analyses of patient blood samples could not be reproduced.

Reading the label with the study, this specimen's time point is: week 23, last vaccination. Every vaccine dose consisted of 300 ug of a 20-mer mutant IDH1 peptide in Montanide, administered subcutaneously together with topical imiquimod. The donors had newly diagnosed IDH1-mutant astrocytomas of WHO grade 3 or 4 that showed loss of nuclear ATRX. The samples were drawn from NOA16, a multicentre, single-arm, open-label phase I trial in Germany that tested a mutant IDH1 peptide vaccine in humans for the first time. Genomic DNA for TCRB sequencing was isolated from EDTA blood with the DNeasy Blood and Tissue Kit. The library came from the immunoSEQ multiplex PCR assay. Following the manufacturer's protocol, the hsTCRB Kit was used to amplify rearranged TCR beta chain sequences. An Illumina MiSeq was used to sequence the TCRB libraries. The authors processed their data as follows. The kit vendor's proprietary platform handled demultiplexing, trimming and gene mapping. Not all clones reach the TCRdb copy of this immuneACCESS table, which keeps in-frame sequences only. Checked studies attribute under half of the gap to unresolved V genes and leave the rest unexplained. The V and J calls and clone size are taken from that table; D and trimming were inferred from the DNA. The sample table shows about 38,000 clones, and 80% to 90% are seen once. The ten most abundant clones make up around 5.1% of the sample.

The germline V gene (reference sequence) supplies CDR1 MNHEY and CDR2 SMNVEV. V ends up 3 bases short and J 3 bases short, with an unmatched junction base count of 1. The CDR3 sequence holds 13 residues, the cysteine and phenylalanine included. Of all the DNA, just the CDR3 is kept, 39 bases in frame from base 1. A remark on this clone: The target of this receptor is not known. No per-base quality is available; no much larger clone lies one base away.

The clonotype originates from a man between 40 and 49 years old with glioma. The sequences come from PBMCs, collected from a glioma patient whose treatment included an IDH1 peptide vaccine. The chain is assembled from TRBV27 and TRBJ2-5; 7 bases in the middle match TRBD2. In nucleotide form, the sequence is TGTGCCAGCAGTTTGGGGAGGGAAGAGACCCAGTACTTC. This is translated as CASSLGREETQYF.